This T cell receptor (beta chain) came from a study of graft-versus-host responses after intestinal transplantation. Study as a whole: Grafts were multivisceral, liver-intestinal, or isolated intestinal.

Generated by immunoSEQ multiplex PCR, the TCRdb table keeps only in-frame clones and is missing some. The profile shows over 100,000 clones, about 92% of them singletons. Turning to this clone: Its specificity is not known.

Germline V gene sequence: CDR1 LNHNV, CDR2 YYDKDF (reference sequence). This CDR3 comprises 16 residues. After removal of 5 bases from V and 6 bases from J, the junction contained 12 bases not matched to a gene. The sample here was unstimulated CD8+ T cells sorted from spleen or lymph node cells, taken before transplant. The rearrangement uses TRBV15 and TRBJ2-1, with 8 positions matching TRBD2. The sequence came from a human donor who was the organ donor for an intestinal transplant. The CDR3 protein is CATSGPGGRPPNEQFF. Written as DNA, the CDR3 is TGTGCCACCAGCGGTCCAGGCGGGAGGCCCCCCAATGAGCAGTTCTTC.